This T cell receptor (beta chain) was documented in a study of T cell responses to AZD1222 COVID-19 vaccine. Study results and caveats: Among vaccine-associated CD4 TCRs, coverage spanned spike, with dominance at 160-218 and 743-854. Sampled repertoires all dated from after the peak T cell response. Seropositivity was recorded at baseline in only 6 or 7 AZD1222 recipients.

Samples with a second dose at about 4 or about 12 weeks were pooled together. As for this clone: Antigen unknown.

Method: immunoSEQ multiplex PCR; TCRdb's copy keeps in-frame clones and lacks some. In the table there are approximately 110,000 clones, about 85% of which are singletons. The CDR3 is 13 amino acids. The trim removed 4 bases at V and 7 bases at J, leaving 4 bases unmatched. Germline V gene lookup returns CDR1 SGHNT and CDR2 YYREEE (reference sequence). The rearrangement links TRBV5-4 to TRBJ1-4; 7 nucleotides match TRBD1. This clonotype originated in an adult who received the AZD1222 COVID-19 vaccine. This specimen consisted of peripheral blood, obtained 28 days after the second AZD1222 dose. The CDR3 sequence is CASSPRDSEKLFF. Written as DNA, the CDR3 is TGTGCCAGCAGCCCCCGGGACAGTGAAAAACTGTTTTTT.